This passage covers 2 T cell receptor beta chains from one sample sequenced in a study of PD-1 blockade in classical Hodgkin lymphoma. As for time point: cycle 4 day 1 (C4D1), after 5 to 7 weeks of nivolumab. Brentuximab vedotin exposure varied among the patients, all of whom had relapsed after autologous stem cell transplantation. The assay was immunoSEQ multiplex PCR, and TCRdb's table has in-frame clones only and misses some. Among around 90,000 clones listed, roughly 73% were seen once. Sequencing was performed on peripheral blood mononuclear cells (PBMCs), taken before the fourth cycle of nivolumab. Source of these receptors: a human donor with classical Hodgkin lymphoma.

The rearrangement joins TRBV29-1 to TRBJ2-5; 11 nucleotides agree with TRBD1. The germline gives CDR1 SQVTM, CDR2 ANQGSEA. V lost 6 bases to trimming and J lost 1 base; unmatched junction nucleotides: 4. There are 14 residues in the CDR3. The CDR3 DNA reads TGCAGCGTAGCCGGGACAGGGGGCCAAGAGACCCAGTACTTC. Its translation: CSVAGTGGQETQYF.

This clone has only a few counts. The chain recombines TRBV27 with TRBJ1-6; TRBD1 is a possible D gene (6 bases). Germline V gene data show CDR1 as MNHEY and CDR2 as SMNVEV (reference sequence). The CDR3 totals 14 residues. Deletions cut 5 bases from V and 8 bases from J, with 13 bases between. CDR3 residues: CASSQGIRDSPLHF. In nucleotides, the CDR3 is TGTGCCAGCAGTCAGGGGATTCGGGATTCACCCCTCCACTTT.